The rows below give T cell receptor beta chains drawn from one sample of a study of blood T cells in healthy people across ages. One entry per CDR3 protein results from TCRdb running MiXCR on the 5' RACE reads. The sample records approximately 1.5 million distinct CDR3 sequences, roughly 32% being singletons. Sequenced: blood. These receptors all come from a woman aged 25 to 39 in good health. CDR3s include the opening cysteine and the closing phenylalanine or tryptophan. Each record gives: V gene, J gene, CDR3 protein.

>TRBV9|TRBJ2-3
CASSAPLAGGPPDTQYF
>TRBV10-3|TRBJ2-3
CAISESRRGRTGDTQYF
>TRBV7-9|TRBJ2-7
CASSPMGQGRSYEQYF
>TRBV28|TRBJ2-7
CASSALTRAEPAREQYF
>TRBV28|TRBJ2-5
CASSLRMAGAQETQYF
>TRBV5-4|TRBJ1-2
CASTVGTGKLGYTF
>TRBV4-1|TRBJ2-5
CASRTSGTYQETQYF
>TRBV28|TRBJ2-3
CASSLAGPTDTQYF
>TRBV6-2/TRBV6-3|TRBJ2-5
CASSPQRAKRGNQETQYF
>TRBV7-2|TRBJ2-3
CASSLEGLAEVYF
>TRBV5-5|TRBJ1-2
CASSFSTSIPYGYTF
>TRBV5-1|TRBJ1-2
CASSLGGQFYGHTF
>TRBV7-6|TRBJ2-3
CASSLDQLKDTQYF
>TRBV7-6|TRBJ2-7
CASSDGQGDEQYF
>TRBV2|TRBJ2-7
CASGLNEQYF
>TRBV11-2|TRBJ2-7
CASSPHKVTYEQYF
>TRBV28|TRBJ2-7
CASSPSTGDNFYEQYF
>TRBV11-1|TRBJ2-7
CASSSKGTGLGEQYF
>TRBV27|-
CASRETHEQYF
>TRBV7-2|TRBJ2-5
CASSFPTGGGETQYF
>TRBV20-1|TRBJ2-7
CSAPGEGAINEQYF
>TRBV9|TRBJ2-6
CASSVFDSPGANVLTF
>TRBV5-5|TRBJ2-1
CASSPATYNEQFF
>TRBV20-1|TRBJ2-7
CSATPGSGLSYEQYF
>TRBV11-2|TRBJ2-7
CASSLPAGVGEQYF
>TRBV6-1|TRBJ2-7
CASMLVYYEQYF
>TRBV18|TRBJ2-4
CASSPGVVREQYF
>TRBV7-2|TRBJ2-3
CASSDNGADTQYF
>TRBV7-3|TRBJ2-5
CASSLGGAPETQYF
>TRBV7-4|TRBJ2-7
CASSRAGGAPYEQYF
>TRBV29-1|TRBJ2-2
CSVEPGSNTGELFF
>TRBV4-1|TRBJ2-1
CASSQALAGYEQFF
>TRBV4-2|TRBJ2-4
CASSQDHSGGTTKNIQYF
>TRBV4-1|TRBJ2-7
CASRREWRGGNYEQYF
>TRBV30|TRBJ1-5
CAWSVPRLSNQPQHF
>TRBV18|TRBJ2-7
CASSGGYSYEQYF
>TRBV29-1|TRBJ2-2
CSVDLAGTGELFF
>TRBV28|TRBJ2-1
CASRSLVSSDEQFF
>TRBV28|TRBJ1-5
CTSSTRQGLNQPQHF
>TRBV10-3|TRBJ1-1
CAISGQANTEAFF
>TRBV6-1|TRBJ1-2
CASSDSGVSYGYTF
>TRBV29-1|TRBJ2-5
CSVSRDRAVQTQYF
>TRBV18|TRBJ2-7
CASSPSTGLTYEQYF
>TRBV11-2|TRBJ2-7
CASSLDSVAGEYEQYF
>TRBV20-1|TRBJ1-5
CSAGTEYSNQPQHF
>TRBV6-1|TRBJ2-3
CASRQTSGTSTDTQYF
>TRBV20-1|TRBJ2-1
CSARDRVGNEQFF
>TRBV5-6|-
CASSISGIFYEQYF
>TRBV9|TRBJ2-3
CASSGFIAGGPDTQYF
>TRBV5-1|TRBJ2-7
CASSSGGGGSYEQYF
>TRBV20-1|TRBJ1-1
CSARTPGPQNTEAFF
>TRBV13|TRBJ2-5
CASSIGRMLQETQYF
>TRBV28|TRBJ2-7
CASSSSGLEQYF
>TRBV20-1|TRBJ2-1
CSAWDLTYNEQFF
>TRBV2|TRBJ1-1
CASSEGGGNTEAFF
>TRBV5-1|TRBJ2-7
CASSLTLRVDRASYEQYF
>TRBV12-3/TRBV12-4|TRBJ1-5
CASSFGTGSYQPQHF
>TRBV7-8|TRBJ1-6
CASSKRTEDNSPLHF
>TRBV5-4|TRBJ2-4
CASSLDAILMREQYF
>TRBV3-1|TRBJ1-2
CASSRSFERPPNYGYTF